These 8 T cell receptor beta chains originate from one sample sequenced in a study of shared clonotypes between healthy human individuals. Here immunoSEQ multiplex PCR was the method, and the copy in TCRdb shows in-frame clones only, minus some. The table records 400,000 to 500,000 clones, roughly 78% of them present only once. The sample taken for sequencing was PBMCs. The receptors derive from a woman aged 40 to 50 in good health. Some clones in this sample may be carry-over from other donors' samples.

This clone was seen a few times. V usage is TRBV28 and J usage is TRBJ1-5; weak D call: TRBD1 (6 bases). Trimming left V 5 bases short and J 1 base short, with 12 bases between. The CDR3 loop spans 15 amino acids. Per germline, CDR1 MDHEN and CDR2 SYDVKM. CDR3 protein: CASSELGQSNQPQHF. The CDR3 DNA sequence: TGTGCCAGCAGTGAGCTCGGACAGAGCAATCAGCCCCAGCATTTT. Variable domain in full (rest from reference TRBV28 and TRBJ1-5): DVKVTQSSRYLVKRTGEKVFLECVQDMDHENMFWYRQDPGLGLRLIYFSYDVKMKEKGDIPEGYSVSREKKERFSLILESASTNQTSMYLCASSELGQSNQPQHFGDGTRLSIL.

This clone has a single count. The chain links TRBV28 to TRBJ1-3; D is perhaps TRBD1 (5 bases). Trimming removed 3 bases at V and 7 bases at J, with 13 bases between. Germline loops: CDR1 MDHEN, CDR2 SYDVKM. The CDR3 runs to 14 residues. DNA of the CDR3: TGTGCCAGCAGTTTGGCCCTGGGGGGGAACACCATATATTTT. Encoded protein: CASSLALGGNTIYF.

The V gene is TRBV2, the J gene TRBJ2-7; 13 bases match TRBD2. CDR3 length equals 16 residues. Germline V gene sequence: CDR1 SNHLY, CDR2 FYNNEI. Trimming at V came to 5 bases and at J to 4 bases, leaving 8 bases not matched to a gene. CDR3 sequence reads: CASSWTSGRGEYEQYF. For the CDR3, the DNA is TGTGCCAGCAGTTGGACTAGCGGGAGAGGGGAGTACGAGCAGTACTTC.

The V call is TRBV29-1, the J call TRBJ1-1; the match to TRBD1 covers 8 bases. CDR3 length equals 13 residues. Trimming at V came to 4 bases and at J to 3 bases, leaving 4 bases not matched to a gene. The V gene's germline CDR1 is SQVTM and CDR2 ANQGSEA. CDR3 sequence: CSVGRGPDTEAFF. In DNA, the CDR3 is TGCAGCGTTGGCAGGGGGCCGGACACTGAAGCTTTCTTT.

This rearrangement joins TRBV20-1 to TRBJ2-7; D is possibly TRBD1 (5 bases). V was cut by 3 bases and J by 5 bases, with 8 bases left in between. CDR1 and CDR2 (germline): DFQATT, SNEGSKA (reference sequence). The CDR3 runs 11 residues. The chain's CDR3 is CSASRVHEQYF. CDR3 in DNA: TGCAGTGCTAGCAGGGTTCACGAGCAGTACTTC.

The chain uses TRBV2 and TRBJ2-1; D may be TRBD1 (6 bases). CDR1 and CDR2 from the germline V gene are SNHLY and FYNNEI. The ends were cut back, 3 bases at V and 0 bases at J, with 9 bases in the middle. The CDR3 totals 15 residues. Here the CDR3 reads CASSEGAVSYNEQFF. In nucleotides, the CDR3 is TGTGCCAGCAGTGAGGGGGCGGTCTCCTACAATGAGCAGTTCTTC.

The gene calls are TRBV4-2 and TRBJ2-3; TRBD2 agrees at 13 bases. Germline CDR1 reads LGHNA; CDR2 reads YNFKEQ. CDR3 length: 23 amino acids. The V segment lost 0 bases and the J segment 4 bases; nucleotides outside the gene matches: 22. The CDR3 sequence is CASSQDPGTTSGRAEIFADTQYF. The CDR3 nucleotides are TGTGCCAGCAGCCAAGATCCCGGCACTACTAGCGGGAGGGCCGAGATTTTCGCAGATACGCAGTATTTT.

CDR3 protein: CSVTPDRVDTEAFF. In nucleotides, the CDR3 is TGCAGCGTAACTCCTGACAGGGTCGACACTGAAGCTTTCTTT. This chain joins TRBV29-1 and TRBJ1-1, with 7 bases fitting TRBD1. The CDR3 contains 14 residues. The junction had 10 bases not matched to a gene; V was cut back by 6 bases and J by 3 bases. Germline CDR1 is SQVTM and CDR2 is ANQGSEA.